This TCR beta chain was recorded in a study of PD-1 blockade in mismatch repair-deficient tumors. This table comes from immunoSEQ multiplex PCR, and its TCRdb copy is limited to in-frame clones, with some not included. The sample records roughly 16,000 clones, about four fifths being singletons. Trimming pared 9 bases from V and 0 bases from J, leaving 15 bases between. The CDR3 runs to 15 residues. Per germline, CDR1 LNHDA and CDR2 SQIVND (reference sequence). The chain carries TRBV19 and TRBJ1-3, with D possibly matching TRBD1 (6 bases). The sample consisted of PBMCs, taken before pembrolizumab treatment. The origin of this receptor is an adult with mismatch repair-deficient cancer. CDR3 DNA: TGTGCCAGCAGTCCAACAGGGAGCTCTGGAAACACCATATATTTT. It is translated as CASSPTGSSGNTIYF. Full variable domain (rest looked up from reference TRBV19 and TRBJ1-3): DGGITQSPKYLFRKEGQNVTLSCEQNLNHDAMYWYRQDPGQGLRLIYYSQIVNDFQKGDIAEGYSVSREKKESFPLTVTSAQKNPTAFYLCASSPTGSSGNTIYFGEGSWLTVV.